The 20 T cell receptor beta chains below come from one sample, sequenced in a study of identifying expanded T cells in peripheral blood. Clones were read by immunoSEQ multiplex PCR, and TCRdb kept only the in-frame ones, dropping some. Here the sample spans 83,000 or so clones, roughly 90% being singletons. What was sequenced was blood. These TCRs come from a person between 18 and 69 years old in good health.

By proportion, this clone is medium-sized. The chain combines TRBV6-1 with TRBJ2-7, with TRBD1 matching over 10 bases. Germline CDR1 reads MNHNS; CDR2 reads SASEGT. The junction had 0 bases not matched to a gene; V was cut back by 1 base and J by 0 bases. The length of the CDR3 is 15 residues. CDR3 amino acids: CASSEGTGGSYEQYF. CDR3 coding DNA: TGTGCCAGCAGTGAAGGGACAGGGGGCTCCTACGAGCAGTACTTC.

The chain is built from TRBV13 and TRBJ2-1; 14 bases map to TRBD2. Trimming removed 5 bases from V and 7 bases from J; junction bases left unmatched: 7. This CDR3 spans 16 amino acids. Germline CDR1 reads PRHDT; CDR2 reads FYEKMQ (reference sequence). Here the CDR3 reads CASSPGTSGGLNEQFF. CDR3 nucleotides: TGTGCCAGCAGCCCCGGGACTAGCGGGGGCCTAAATGAGCAGTTCTTC.

The chain recombines TRBV28 with TRBJ1-2; D is uncertain. In germline, CDR1 is MDHEN, CDR2 SYDVKM. V lost 5 bases and J 4 bases, leaving 5 bases between the germline ends. CDR3 length: 11 amino acids. The chain's CDR3 is CASSALYGYTF. CDR3 coding DNA: TGTGCCAGCAGTGCCCTCTATGGCTACACCTTC.

A single count supports this clone. This chain connects TRBV10-3 to TRBJ2-7; maybe TRBD2 (5 bases). The V and J ends lost 3 bases and 0 bases respectively, with 9 bases between them. Germline values: CDR1 ENHRY, CDR2 SYGVKD. The CDR3 runs to 14 residues. CDR3: CAISDGERSYEQYF. The CDR3 bases are TGTGCCATCAGTGACGGGGAGCGCTCCTACGAGCAGTACTTC.

This clone was found once. This chain links TRBV7-3 with TRBJ2-7; 13 bases map to TRBD2. The CDR3 length is 15 residues. The V gene's germline CDR1 is SGHTA and CDR2 FQGTGA. The junction had 8 bases not matched to a gene; V was cut back by 5 bases and J by 7 bases. CDR3 DNA sequence: TGTGCCAGCAGCCCAACTAGCGGGAGGGCCTGGGAGCAGTACTTC. Translating gives CASSPTSGRAWEQYF.

The J gene is TRBJ2-5, the V gene TRBV5-1; 13 bases align to TRBD2. V lost 0 bases to trimming and J lost 5 bases; unmatched junction nucleotides: 4. Germline V gene lookup returns CDR1 SGHRS and CDR2 YFSETQ. The CDR3 extends over 16 amino acids. The CDR3 DNA reads as TGCGCCAGCAGCTTGGAACTAGCGGGGGGGCCGGAGACCCAGTACTTC. This encodes CASSLELAGGPETQYF.

The rearrangement joins TRBV2 to TRBJ1-2; no definite D call. The V end lost 3 bases, the J end lost 6 bases, and 11 bases lay between the germline ends. Germline CDR1 is SNHLY and CDR2 is FYNNEI. This CDR3 has 13 amino acids. CDR3 bases: TGTGCCAGCAGTGAGATTGAGGATGATGGCTACACCTTC. Protein product: CASSEIEDDGYTF.

V and J are TRBV28 and TRBJ2-3; D not certain. CDR1 is MDHEN, CDR2 SYDVKM, per germline. This CDR3 spans 10 amino acids. V shed 5 bases and J shed 8 bases, with 5 bases lying between them. The CDR3 spells CASSGVTQYF. CDR3 sequence (DNA): TGTGCCAGCAGTGGCGTTACGCAGTATTTT.

V and J are TRBV6-6 and TRBJ1-2; 8 bases map to TRBD1. The germline CDR1 and CDR2 sequences are MNHNY and SVGAGI (reference sequence). V dropped 7 bases and J dropped 1; count of bases not matched to a gene: 2. This CDR3 contains 13 residues. The CDR3 bases are TGTGCCAGCAACAGGGGGAGTAACTATGGCTACACCTTC. This gives the protein CASNRGSNYGYTF.

This sequence joins TRBV15 and TRBJ1-5; unclear D gene. The germline V gene encodes CDR1 LNHNV and CDR2 YYDKDF (reference sequence). There are 14 residues in the CDR3. V lost 1 base to trimming and J lost 4 bases, with 8 bases between them. CDR3 nucleotides: TGTGCCACCAGCAGAGGGACGGTGAATCAGCCCCAGCATTTT. Translation: CATSRGTVNQPQHF.

V usage is TRBV9 and J usage is TRBJ2-1, with 9 nucleotides matching TRBD2. The CDR3 has 15 residues. Per the germline V gene, CDR1 is SGDLS and CDR2 is YYNGEE. J was trimmed by 6 bases and V by 0 bases; bases with no gene match: 4. The chain's CDR3 is CASSVGSGSSNEQFF. The DNA of the CDR3 is TGTGCCAGCAGCGTAGGTAGCGGGAGCTCCAATGAGCAGTTCTTC.

This chain connects TRBV10-3 to TRBJ2-7, with 10 bases that match TRBD2. The CDR3 covers 14 residues. V gave up 2 bases and J gave up 4 bases; unmatched junction bases: 2. Germline CDR1 reads ENHRY; CDR2 reads SYGVKD. This chain's CDR3 is CAISEQREGYEQYF. CDR3 DNA: TGTGCCATCAGTGAGCAGCGGGAGGGGTACGAGCAGTACTTC.

The chain has TRBV28 and TRBJ2-7, with 10 bases identical to TRBD2. The CDR3 runs to 13 residues. Germline CDR1 and CDR2: MDHEN and SYDVKM. V trimming: 5 bases; J trimming: 2 bases; junction bases outside the gene matches: 0. For the CDR3, the DNA is TGTGCCAGCAGTCTAGCGGGAGCCTACGAGCAGTACTTC. Translation gives CASSLAGAYEQYF.

The chain uses TRBV6-5 and TRBJ2-4; TRBD1 matches 10 bases. CDR3 size: 15 residues. CDR1 is MNHEY, CDR2 SVGAGI, per germline. The trim removed 5 bases at V and 4 bases at J, leaving 5 bases unmatched. CDR3 coding DNA: TGTGCCAGCAGTCCGGACAGGGGGTTAAAAAACATTCAGTACTTC. Amino acid sequence: CASSPDRGLKNIQYF.

This chain connects TRBV15 to TRBJ2-7; no reliable D call. Between the trimmed V and J ends, which lost 0 bases and 0 bases, there was a span of 9 bases. CDR3 length: 15 amino acids. Looked up from germline, CDR1 is LNHNV and CDR2 is YYDKDF (reference sequence). The CDR3 loop is CATSREAGTSYEQYF. The CDR3 DNA reads as TGTGCCACCAGCAGAGAGGCAGGTACCTCCTACGAGCAGTACTTC.

The gene calls are TRBV2 and TRBJ1-4; D is perhaps TRBD1 (5 bases). CDR3 length: 14 residues. V lost 5 bases to trimming and J lost 0 bases, with 7 bases between them. CDR1 and CDR2 (germline): SNHLY, FYNNEI. The CDR3 DNA is TGTGCCAGCAGTTGGGACTCAACTAATGAAAAACTGTTTTTT. Its translation is CASSWDSTNEKLFF.

The chain combines TRBV4-2 with TRBJ1-2; D is unresolved. The CDR3 extends over 15 amino acids. V lost 0 bases and J 0 bases, leaving 8 bases between the germline ends. From germline, CDR1 is LGHNA and CDR2 YNFKEQ. This CDR3 is CASSQEGAANYGYTF. The CDR3, as DNA: TGTGCCAGCAGCCAAGAAGGTGCGGCTAACTATGGCTACACCTTC.

A remark on this clone: A much larger clonotype is one base distant, so this may be a read error. This chain uses TRBV6-5 with TRBJ2-1; the D gene is possibly TRBD1 (6 bases). The CDR3 is 15 amino acids. Germline CDR1 and CDR2: MNHEY and SVGAGI. Trimming removed 0 bases from V and 0 bases from J, with 6 bases in between. CDR3 DNA sequence: TGTGCCAGCAGTTACTCAGGGGGCTCCTACAATGAGCAGTTCTTC. Its protein is CASSYSGGSYNEQFF.

This clone was detected a few times. The chain couples TRBV27 to TRBJ1-2; TRBD1 is a possible D gene (6 bases). Germline-derived CDR1 and CDR2 are MNHEY and SMNVEV (reference sequence). The V gene lost 6 bases and the J gene lost 5 bases, with 10 bases spanning the gap. The CDR3 runs to 12 residues. CDR3 nucleotide sequence: TGTGCCAGCAGGGGAGGGGGATATGGCTACACCTTC. Its protein product is CASRGGGYGYTF.

The chain links TRBV30 to TRBJ2-1, with 12 bases fitting TRBD2. V dropped 2 bases and J dropped 6; count of bases not matched to a gene: 5. The germline CDR1 and CDR2 sequences are GTSNPN and SVGIG (reference sequence). The CDR3 has 15 residues. CDR3 protein: CAWSLLAGGLNEQFF. In nucleotides, the CDR3 is TGTGCCTGGAGTTTACTAGCGGGAGGCCTCAATGAGCAGTTCTTC.